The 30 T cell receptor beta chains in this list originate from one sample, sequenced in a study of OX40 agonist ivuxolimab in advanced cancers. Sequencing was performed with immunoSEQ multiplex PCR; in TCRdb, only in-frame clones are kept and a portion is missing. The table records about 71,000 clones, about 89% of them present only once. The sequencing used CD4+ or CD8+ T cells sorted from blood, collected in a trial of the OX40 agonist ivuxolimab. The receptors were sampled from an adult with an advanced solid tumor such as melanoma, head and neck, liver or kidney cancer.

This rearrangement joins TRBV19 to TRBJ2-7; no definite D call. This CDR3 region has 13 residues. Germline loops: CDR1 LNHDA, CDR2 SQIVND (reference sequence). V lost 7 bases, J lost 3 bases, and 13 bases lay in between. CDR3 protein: CASTLGQSYEQYF. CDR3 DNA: TGTGCCAGTACCCTTGGGCAGAGCTACGAGCAGTACTTC.

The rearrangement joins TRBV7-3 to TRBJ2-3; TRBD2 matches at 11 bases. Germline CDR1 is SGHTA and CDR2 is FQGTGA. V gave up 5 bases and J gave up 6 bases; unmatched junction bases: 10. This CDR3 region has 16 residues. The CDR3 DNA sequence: TGTGCCAGCAGCCCGCTAGCGGGAGGCGGATCGGATACGCAGTATTTT. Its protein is CASSPLAGGGSDTQYF.

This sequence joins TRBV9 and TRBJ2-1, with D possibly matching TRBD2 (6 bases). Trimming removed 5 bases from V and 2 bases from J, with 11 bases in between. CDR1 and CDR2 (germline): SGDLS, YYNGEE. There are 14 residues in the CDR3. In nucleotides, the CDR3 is TGTGCCAGCAGTGCCGGGAGCCCCTACAATGAGCAGTTCTTC. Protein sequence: CASSAGSPYNEQFF. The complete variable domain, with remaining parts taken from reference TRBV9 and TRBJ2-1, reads DSGVTQTPKHLITATGQRVTLRCSPRSGDLSVYWYQQSLDQGLQFLIQYYNGEERAKGNILERFSAQQFPDLHSELNLSSLELGDSALYFCASSAGSPYNEQFFGPGTRLTVL.

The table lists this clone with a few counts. The CDR3 here is CASSKSGTVYEQYF. The CDR3, as DNA: TGTGCCAGCAGTAAATCCGGGACGGTCTACGAGCAGTACTTC. This chain uses TRBV27 with TRBJ2-7; tentatively, D is TRBD1 or TRBD2 (5 bases each). Germline CDR1 is MNHEY and CDR2 is SMNVEV (reference sequence). The CDR3 length is 14 residues. The V gene lost 5 bases and the J gene lost 3 bases, with 14 bases spanning the gap.

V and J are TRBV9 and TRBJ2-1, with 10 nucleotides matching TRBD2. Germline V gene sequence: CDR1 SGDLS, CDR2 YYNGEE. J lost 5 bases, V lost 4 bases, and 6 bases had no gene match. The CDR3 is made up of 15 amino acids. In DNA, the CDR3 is TGTGCCAGCAGCTTTAGCGGGAGGTTCGACAATGAGCAGTTCTTC. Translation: CASSFSGRFDNEQFF.

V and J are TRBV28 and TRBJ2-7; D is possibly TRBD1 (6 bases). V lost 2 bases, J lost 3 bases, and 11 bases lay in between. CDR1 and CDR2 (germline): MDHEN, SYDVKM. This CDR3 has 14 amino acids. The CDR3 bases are TGTGCCAGCAGTTTAAACAGGGCGAACTACGAGCAGTACTTC. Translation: CASSLNRANYEQYF.

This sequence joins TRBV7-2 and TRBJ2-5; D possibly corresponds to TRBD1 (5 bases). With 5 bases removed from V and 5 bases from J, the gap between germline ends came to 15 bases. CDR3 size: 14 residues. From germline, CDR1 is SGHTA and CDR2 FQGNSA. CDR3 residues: CASSPEQGSETQYF. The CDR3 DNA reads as TGTGCCAGCAGCCCAGAGCAGGGCTCGGAGACCCAGTACTTC.

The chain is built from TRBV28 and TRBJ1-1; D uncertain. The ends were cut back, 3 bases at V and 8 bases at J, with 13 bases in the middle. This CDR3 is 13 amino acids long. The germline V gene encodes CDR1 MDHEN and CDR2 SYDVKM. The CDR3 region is CASSFWTEPEAFF. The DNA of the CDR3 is TGTGCCAGCAGTTTCTGGACCGAACCAGAAGCTTTCTTT.

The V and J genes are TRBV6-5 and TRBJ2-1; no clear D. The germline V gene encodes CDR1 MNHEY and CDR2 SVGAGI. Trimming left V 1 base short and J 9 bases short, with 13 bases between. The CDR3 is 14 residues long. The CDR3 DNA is TGTGCCAGCAGTTACTACCAACGACGCGGTGAGCAGTTCTTC. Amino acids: CASSYYQRRGEQFF.

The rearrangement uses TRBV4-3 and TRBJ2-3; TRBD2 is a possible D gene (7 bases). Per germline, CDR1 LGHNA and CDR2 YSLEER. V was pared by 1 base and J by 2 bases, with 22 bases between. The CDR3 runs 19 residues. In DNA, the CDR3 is TGCGCCAGCAGCCAAGCGGGGGGCCCGGAGGGATGGCACACAGATACGCAGTATTTT. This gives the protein CASSQAGGPEGWHTDTQYF.

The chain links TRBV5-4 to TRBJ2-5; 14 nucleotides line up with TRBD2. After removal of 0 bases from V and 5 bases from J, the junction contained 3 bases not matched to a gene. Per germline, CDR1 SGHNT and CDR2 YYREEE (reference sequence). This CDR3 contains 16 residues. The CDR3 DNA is TGTGCCAGCAGCTTGGGACTAGCGGGAGGGCCGGAGACCCAGTACTTC. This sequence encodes CASSLGLAGGPETQYF.

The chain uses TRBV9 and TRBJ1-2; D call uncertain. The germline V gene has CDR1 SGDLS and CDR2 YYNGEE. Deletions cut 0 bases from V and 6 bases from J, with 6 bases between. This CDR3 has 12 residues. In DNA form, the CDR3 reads TGTGCCAGCAGCGTAGGGGCACATGGCTACACCTTC. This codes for CASSVGAHGYTF. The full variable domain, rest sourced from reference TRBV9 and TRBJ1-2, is DSGVTQTPKHLITATGQRVTLRCSPRSGDLSVYWYQQSLDQGLQFLIQYYNGEERAKGNILERFSAQQFPDLHSELNLSSLELGDSALYFCASSVGAHGYTFGSGTRLTVV.

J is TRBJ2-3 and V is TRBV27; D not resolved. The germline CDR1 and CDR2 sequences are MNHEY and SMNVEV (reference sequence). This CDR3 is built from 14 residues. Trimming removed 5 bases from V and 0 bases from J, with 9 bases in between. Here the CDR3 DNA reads TGTGCCAGCAGTGGCCCCCATAGCACAGATACGCAGTATTTT. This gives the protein CASSGPHSTDTQYF.

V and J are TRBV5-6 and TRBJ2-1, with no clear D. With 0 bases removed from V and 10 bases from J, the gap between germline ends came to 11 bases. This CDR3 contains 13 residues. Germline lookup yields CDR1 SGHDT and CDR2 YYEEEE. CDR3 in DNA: TGTGCCAGCAGCTTGGCCGGCAGTGACGAGCAGTTCTTC. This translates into CASSLAGSDEQFF.

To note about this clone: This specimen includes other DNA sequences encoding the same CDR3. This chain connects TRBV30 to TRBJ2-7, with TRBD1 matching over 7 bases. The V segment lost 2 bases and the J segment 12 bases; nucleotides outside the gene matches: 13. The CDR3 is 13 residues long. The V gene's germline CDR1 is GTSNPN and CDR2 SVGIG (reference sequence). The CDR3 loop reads CAWSSTGMDAPYF. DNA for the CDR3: TGTGCCTGGAGTTCGACAGGGATGGACGCGCCGTACTTC. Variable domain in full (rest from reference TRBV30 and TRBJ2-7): SQTIHQWPATLVQPVGSPLSLECTVEGTSNPNLYWYRQAAGRGLQLLFYSVGIGQISSEVPQNLSASRPQDRQFILSSKKLLLSDSGFYLCAWSSTGMDAPYFGPGTRLTVT.

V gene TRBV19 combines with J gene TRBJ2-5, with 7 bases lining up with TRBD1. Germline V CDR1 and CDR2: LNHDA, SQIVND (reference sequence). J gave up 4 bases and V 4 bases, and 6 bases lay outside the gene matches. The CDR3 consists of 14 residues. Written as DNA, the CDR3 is TGTGCCAGTAGTAGGGACAGTACCGGAGAGACCCAGTACTTC. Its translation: CASSRDSTGETQYF.

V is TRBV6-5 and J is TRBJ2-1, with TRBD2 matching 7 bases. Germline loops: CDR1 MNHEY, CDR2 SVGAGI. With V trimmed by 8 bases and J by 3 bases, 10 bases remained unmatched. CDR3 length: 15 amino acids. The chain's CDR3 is CASGLGGGYYNEQFF. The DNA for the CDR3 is TGTGCCAGCGGGTTGGGGGGGGGATACTACAATGAGCAGTTCTTC.

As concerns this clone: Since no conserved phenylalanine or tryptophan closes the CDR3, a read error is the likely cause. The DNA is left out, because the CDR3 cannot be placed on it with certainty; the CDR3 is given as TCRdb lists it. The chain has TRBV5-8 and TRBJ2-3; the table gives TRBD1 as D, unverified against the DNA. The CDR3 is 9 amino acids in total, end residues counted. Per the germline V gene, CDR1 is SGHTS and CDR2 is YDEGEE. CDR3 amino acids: CASSPGSLE.

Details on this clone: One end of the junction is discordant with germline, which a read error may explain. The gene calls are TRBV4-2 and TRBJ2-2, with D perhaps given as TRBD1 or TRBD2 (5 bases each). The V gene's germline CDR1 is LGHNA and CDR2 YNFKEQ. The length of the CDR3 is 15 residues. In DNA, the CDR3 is TGTGCCGGCAGCCATTTAGGGGACAACACCGGGGAGCTGTTTTTT. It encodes CAGSHLGDNTGELFF.

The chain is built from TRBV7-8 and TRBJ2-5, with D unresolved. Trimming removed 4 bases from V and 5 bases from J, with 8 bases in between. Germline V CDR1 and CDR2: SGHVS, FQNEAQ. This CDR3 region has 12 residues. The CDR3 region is CASSSGRETQYF. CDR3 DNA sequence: TGTGCCAGCAGCTCCGGACGGGAGACCCAGTACTTC.

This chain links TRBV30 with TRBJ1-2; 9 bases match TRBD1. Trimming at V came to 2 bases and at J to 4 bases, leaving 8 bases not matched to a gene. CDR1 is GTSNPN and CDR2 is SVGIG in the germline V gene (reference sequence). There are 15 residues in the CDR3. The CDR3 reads CAWSSGTGTTYGYTF. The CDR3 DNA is TGTGCCTGGAGTTCCGGGACAGGGACGACCTATGGCTACACCTTC.

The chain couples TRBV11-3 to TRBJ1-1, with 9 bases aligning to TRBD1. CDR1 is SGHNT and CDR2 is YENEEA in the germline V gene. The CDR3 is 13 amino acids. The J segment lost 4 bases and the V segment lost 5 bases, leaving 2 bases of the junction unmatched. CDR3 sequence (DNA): TGTGCCAGCAGCCTGGGACAGGGCACTGAAGCTTTCTTT. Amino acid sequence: CASSLGQGTEAFF. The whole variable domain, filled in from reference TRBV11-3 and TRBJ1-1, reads EAGVVQSPRYKIIEKKQPVAFWCNPISGHNTLYWYLQNLGQGPELLIRYENEEAVDDSQLPKDRFSAERLKGVDSTLKIQPAELGDSAVYLCASSLGQGTEAFFGQGTRLTVV.

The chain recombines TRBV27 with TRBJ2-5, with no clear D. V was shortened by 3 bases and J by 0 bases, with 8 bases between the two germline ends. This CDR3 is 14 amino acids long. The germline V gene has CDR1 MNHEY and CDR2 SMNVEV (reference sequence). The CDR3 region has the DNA TGTGCCAGCAGTTTCTTAGCCCACCAAGAGACCCAGTACTTC. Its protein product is CASSFLAHQETQYF.

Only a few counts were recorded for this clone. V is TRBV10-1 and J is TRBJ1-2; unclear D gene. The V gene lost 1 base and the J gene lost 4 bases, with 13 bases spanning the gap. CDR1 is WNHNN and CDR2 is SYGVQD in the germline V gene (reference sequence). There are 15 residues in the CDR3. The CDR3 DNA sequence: TGCGCCAGCAGTGAGTGGGTCCGGGTGACCTATGGCTACACCTTC. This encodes CASSEWVRVTYGYTF.

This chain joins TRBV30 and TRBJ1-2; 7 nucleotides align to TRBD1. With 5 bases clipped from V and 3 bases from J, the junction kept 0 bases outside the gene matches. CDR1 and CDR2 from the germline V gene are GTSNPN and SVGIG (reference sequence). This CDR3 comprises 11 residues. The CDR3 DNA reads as TGTGCCTGGGGACAGGACTATGGCTACACCTTC. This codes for CAWGQDYGYTF.

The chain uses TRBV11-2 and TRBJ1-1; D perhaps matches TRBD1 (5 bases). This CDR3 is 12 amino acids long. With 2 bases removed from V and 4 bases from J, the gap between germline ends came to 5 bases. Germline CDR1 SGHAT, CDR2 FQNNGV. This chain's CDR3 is CASSLTGTEAFF. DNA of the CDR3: TGTGCCAGCAGCTTAACAGGCACTGAAGCTTTCTTT.

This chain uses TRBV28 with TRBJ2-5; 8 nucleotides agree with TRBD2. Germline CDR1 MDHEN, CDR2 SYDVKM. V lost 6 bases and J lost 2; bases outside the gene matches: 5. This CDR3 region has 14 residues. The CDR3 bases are TGTGCCAGCAGAGAATCGGGGGGGCAAGAGACCCAGTACTTC. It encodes CASRESGGQETQYF.

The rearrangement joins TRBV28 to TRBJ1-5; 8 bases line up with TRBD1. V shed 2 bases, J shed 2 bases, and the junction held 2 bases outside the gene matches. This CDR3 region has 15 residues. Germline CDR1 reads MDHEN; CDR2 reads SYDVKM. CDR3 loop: CASSLLGQGNQPQHF. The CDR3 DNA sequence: TGTGCCAGCAGTTTACTGGGACAGGGCAATCAGCCCCAGCATTTT.

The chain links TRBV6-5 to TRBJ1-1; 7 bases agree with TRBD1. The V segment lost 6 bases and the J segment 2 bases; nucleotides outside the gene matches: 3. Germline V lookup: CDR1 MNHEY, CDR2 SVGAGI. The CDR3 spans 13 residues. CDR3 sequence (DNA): TGTGCCAGCAGCCGGACAGGTAACACTGAAGCTTTCTTT. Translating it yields CASSRTGNTEAFF.

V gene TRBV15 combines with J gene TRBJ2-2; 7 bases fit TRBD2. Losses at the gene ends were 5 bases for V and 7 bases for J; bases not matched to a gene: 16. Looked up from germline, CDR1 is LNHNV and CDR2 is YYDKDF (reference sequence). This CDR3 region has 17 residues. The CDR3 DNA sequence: TGTGCCACCAGCCCATCCAGCGGGACCTTTTGGGTCGGGGAGCTGTTTTTT. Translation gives CATSPSSGTFWVGELFF.